The rows below give T cell receptor beta chains drawn from one sample of a study of T cells in Graves' hyperthyroidism and ophthalmopathy. In TCRdb, the multiplex PCR reads were re-called with MiXCR into one record per CDR3 protein. The sample includes around 420,000 distinct CDR3 sequences, roughly 14% seen only once; the top ten take 7.7%. The specimen was blood. The receptors come from a woman younger than 30 with Graves' hyperthyroidism. Both conserved end residues are part of each CDR3. D genes are given only for firm matches. Clone size is given for some rows only: seen once, a few or many times, or a class if the clone is expanded.

cdr3_aa	cdr3_nt	d_call	v_call	clone_size	j_call
CASSTFRQANTGELFF	TGTGCCAGCAGTACATTCAGACAAGCGAACACCGGGGAGCTGTTTTTT	-	TRBV12-3/TRBV12-4	-	TRBJ2-2
CASSSGQGRSQPQHF	TGTGCCAGCAGCTCGGGACAGGGGCGCAGTCAGCCCCAGCATTTT	TRBD1	TRBV5-1	-	TRBJ1-5
CAWSGDRDIYEQYF	TGTGCCTGGAGTGGGGACAGGGACATCTACGAGCAGTACTTC	TRBD1	TRBV30	many	TRBJ2-7
CASSTARWQGYTF	TGTGCCAGCAGTACGGCCCGCTGGCAAGGCTACACCTTC	-	TRBV6-1	many	TRBJ1-2
CASSSYSGPGLAGGRTDTQYF	TGTGCCAGCAGCTCGTACTCAGGCCCAGGACTAGCGGGAGGACGCACAGATACGCAGTATTTT	TRBD2	TRBV5-6	many	TRBJ2-3
CASSLNQGTDTQYF	TGTGCCAGCAGCTTGAATCAGGGGACAGATACGCAGTATTTT	-	TRBV5-4	few	TRBJ2-3
CASTYIAGGHSRDEQYF	TGTGCCAGCACCTACATAGCGGGGGGCCATTCTCGCGACGAGCAGTACTTC	TRBD2	TRBV6-2/TRBV6-3	many	TRBJ2-7
CASSLAMNTEAFF	TGTGCCAGCAGTTTAGCGATGAACACTGAAGCTTTCTTT	-	TRBV27	many	TRBJ1-1
CASSLGQPVNTEAFF	TGCGCCAGCAGCCTGGGACAGCCAGTAAACACTGAAGCTTTCTTT	TRBD1	TRBV5-1	many	TRBJ1-1
CASRQAVSNEQFF	TGTGCCAGCAGACAGGCCGTTTCCAATGAGCAGTTCTTC	-	TRBV6-1	many	TRBJ2-1
CASTEGDSEAFF	TGTGCCAGCACCGAGGGGGACAGTGAAGCTTTCTTT	TRBD1	TRBV6-1	many	TRBJ1-1
CASSYFLQGVGNTIYF	TGTGCCAGCAGTTACTTTTTACAGGGGGTTGGAAACACCATATATTTT	TRBD1	TRBV6-5	few	TRBJ1-3
CSARIGGDGDTEAFF	TGCAGTGCTAGAATAGGCGGGGATGGGGACACTGAAGCTTTCTTT	-	TRBV20-1	many	TRBJ1-1
CASSSPGMHSGNTIYF	TGTGCCAGCAGTTCCCCGGGGATGCACTCTGGAAACACCATATATTTT	-	TRBV6-4	few	TRBJ1-3
CASSPGQGRVYEQYF	TGTGCCAGCAGCCCGGGACAGGGCCGCGTCTACGAGCAGTACTTC	TRBD1	TRBV6-1	many	TRBJ2-7
CASRRQGGLQETQYF	TGTGCCAGCAGGCGACAGGGAGGGTTGCAAGAGACCCAGTACTTC	-	TRBV2	once	TRBJ2-5
CASSGLAGTSSYNEQFF	TGTGCCAGCAGTGGACTAGCGGGCACGAGCTCCTACAATGAGCAGTTCTTC	TRBD2	TRBV2	-	TRBJ2-1
CSASQGHSGNTIYF	TGCAGTGCTTCACAGGGCCACTCTGGAAACACCATATATTTT	-	TRBV20-1	many	TRBJ1-3
CASSLSLAGLDEQFF	TGTGCCAGCAGTTTATCCCTAGCGGGACTCGATGAGCAGTTCTTC	TRBD2	TRBV12-3/TRBV12-4	-	TRBJ2-1
CASSQSGSSTDTQYF	TGTGCCAGCAGCCAATCGGGGTCAAGCACAGATACGCAGTATTTT	-	TRBV16	many	TRBJ2-3
CASREGPNGGQPQHF	TGTGCCAGCAGGGAGGGTCCCAATGGGGGTCAGCCCCAGCATTTT	-	TRBV12-3/TRBV12-4	many	TRBJ1-5
CSVIGPNGAQAFF	TGCAGCGTGATCGGGCCCAATGGGGCGCAAGCTTTCTTT	-	TRBV29-1	many	TRBJ1-1